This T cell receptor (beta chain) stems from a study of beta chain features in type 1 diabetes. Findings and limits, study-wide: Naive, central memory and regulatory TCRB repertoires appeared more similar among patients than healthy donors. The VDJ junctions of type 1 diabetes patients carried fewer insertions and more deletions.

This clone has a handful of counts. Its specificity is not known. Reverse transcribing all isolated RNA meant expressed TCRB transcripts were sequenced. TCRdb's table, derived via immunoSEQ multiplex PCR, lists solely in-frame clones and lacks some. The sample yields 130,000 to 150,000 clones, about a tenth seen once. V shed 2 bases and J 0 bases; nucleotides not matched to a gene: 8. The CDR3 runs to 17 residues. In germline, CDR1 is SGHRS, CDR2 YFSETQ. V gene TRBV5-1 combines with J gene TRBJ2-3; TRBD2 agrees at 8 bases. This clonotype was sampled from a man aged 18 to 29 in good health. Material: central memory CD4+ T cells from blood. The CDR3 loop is CASSFAATSGSTDTQYF. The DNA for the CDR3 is TGCGCCAGCAGCTTCGCCGCAACTAGCGGCAGCACAGATACGCAGTATTTT.